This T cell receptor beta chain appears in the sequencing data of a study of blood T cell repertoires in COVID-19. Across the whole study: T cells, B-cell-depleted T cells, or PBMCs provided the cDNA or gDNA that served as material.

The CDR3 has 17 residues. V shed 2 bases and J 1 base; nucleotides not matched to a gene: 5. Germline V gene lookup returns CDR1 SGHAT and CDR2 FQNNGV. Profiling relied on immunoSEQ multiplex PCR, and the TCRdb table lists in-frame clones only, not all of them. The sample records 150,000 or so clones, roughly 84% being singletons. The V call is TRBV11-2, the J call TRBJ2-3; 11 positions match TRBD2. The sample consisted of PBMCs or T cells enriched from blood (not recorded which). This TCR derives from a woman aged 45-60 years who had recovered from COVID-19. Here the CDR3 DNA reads TGTGCCAGCAGCTTACTCCTGACTAGCGGGGGCACAGATACGCAGTATTTT. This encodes CASSLLLTSGGTDTQYF. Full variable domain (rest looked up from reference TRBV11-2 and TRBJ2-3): EAGVAQSPRYKIIEKRQSVAFWCNPISGHATLYWYQQILGQGPKLLIQFQNNGVVDDSQLPKDRFSAERLKGVDSTLKIQPAKLEDSAVYLCASSLLLTSGGTDTQYFGPGTRLTVL.